Sequencing of this T cell receptor beta chain was carried out in a study of shared clonotypes between healthy human individuals. Overall study results and limits: Around 5% of naive CD4 clonotypes were common to a handful of donors.

With 6 bases removed from V and 0 bases from J, the gap between germline ends came to 12 bases. Germline CDR1 is KGHSH and CDR2 is LQKENI. The CDR3 is 15 residues long. Profiling relied on immunoSEQ multiplex PCR, and the TCRdb table lists in-frame clones only, not all of them. Of fewer than 1.6 million clones in the sample, approximately 98.5% were seen once. Comments on this clone: Antigen: not known.

The chain combines TRBV18 with TRBJ1-3; D is uncertain. The TCR comes from a man aged 30 to 39 in good health. Sequenced material: naive CD4+ T cells sorted from blood. Described subset: CD45RA+ positively selected. In DNA, the CDR3 is TGTGCCAGCTCGCCGGCCGAGTACTCTGGAAACACCATATATTTT. Encoded protein: CASSPAEYSGNTIYF.